The TCR beta chain under discussion was sequenced for a study of blood T cell repertoires in COVID-19. Whole-study context: Material from acute and convalescent COVID-19 was sourced from the United States, Italy and Spain.

Methods used by the authors: The authors estimated nucleated cell counts from reference gene primer amplification. Repertoires were generated with immunoSEQ multiplex PCR, while TCRdb's copy carries only in-frame clones and drops some. V, J and clone size are those of that table, while D and trimming were read from the DNA. The sample lists 60,000 to 65,000 clones, 70% to 80% occurring once. Input material: peripheral blood. This clonotype was sampled from a woman older than 75 with acute or convalescent COVID-19.

Written as DNA, the CDR3 is TGTGCCTGGAGTGTAACCCAGTATACGCAGTATTTT. This sequence encodes CAWSVTQYTQYF. The V gene is TRBV30, the J gene TRBJ2-3, with unresolved D. V shed 0 bases and J shed 7 bases, with 8 bases lying between them. CDR1 and CDR2 from the germline V gene are GTSNPN and SVGIG (reference sequence). CDR3 length equals 12 residues.